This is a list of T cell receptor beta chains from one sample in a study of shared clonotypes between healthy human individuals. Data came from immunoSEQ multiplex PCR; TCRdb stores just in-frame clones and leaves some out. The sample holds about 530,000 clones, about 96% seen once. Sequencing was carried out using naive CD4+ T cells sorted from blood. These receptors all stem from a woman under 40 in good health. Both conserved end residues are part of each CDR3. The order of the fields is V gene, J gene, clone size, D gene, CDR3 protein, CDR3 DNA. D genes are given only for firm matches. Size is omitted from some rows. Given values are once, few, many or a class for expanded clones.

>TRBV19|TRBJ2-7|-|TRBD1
CASKQDRGLTYEQYF
TGTGCCAGTAAACAGGACAGGGGGCTTACCTACGAGCAGTACTTC
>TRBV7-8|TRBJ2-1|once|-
CASSLERGPYNEQFF
TGTGCCAGCAGCTTAGAGAGAGGGCCCTACAATGAGCAGTTCTTC
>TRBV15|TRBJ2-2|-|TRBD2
CATSRDVAGGPSANTGELFF
TGTGCCACCAGCAGAGATGTAGCGGGAGGGCCCTCCGCGAACACCGGGGAGCTGTTTTTT
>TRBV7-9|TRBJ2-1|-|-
CASSLDLPYEQFF
TGTGCCAGCAGCTTAGACCTGCCTTATGAGCAGTTCTTC
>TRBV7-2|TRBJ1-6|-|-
CASSLAPPAVPLHF
TGTGCCAGCAGCTTAGCGCCCCCAGCGGTACCCCTCCACTTT
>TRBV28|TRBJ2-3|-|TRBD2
CASSFRLAGGQNTQYF
TGTGCCAGCAGTTTTCGACTAGCGGGAGGGCAAAATACGCAGTATTTT
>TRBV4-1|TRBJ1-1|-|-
CASSQDHNRVNTEAFF
TGCGCCAGCAGCCAAGATCATAACAGAGTTAACACTGAAGCTTTCTTT
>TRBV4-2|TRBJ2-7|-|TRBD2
CASSQWQVVGGSSYEQYF
TGTGCCAGCAGCCAATGGCAAGTGGTGGGAGGGAGCTCCTACGAGCAGTACTTC
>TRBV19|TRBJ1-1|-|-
CASSIRRNEAFF
TGTGCCAGTAGTATTAGACGGAATGAAGCTTTCTTT
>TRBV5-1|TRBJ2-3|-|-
CASSLGYGGSTDTQYF
TGCGCCAGCAGCCTCGGATATGGGGGCTCCACAGATACGCAGTATTTT
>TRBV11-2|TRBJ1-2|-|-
CAGSFGGGYGYTF
TGTGCCGGCAGCTTTGGGGGTGGGTATGGCTACACCTTC
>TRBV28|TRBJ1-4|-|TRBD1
CASSLGRGLANEKLFF
TGTGCCAGCAGTTTGGGGAGGGGGCTGGCTAATGAAAAACTGTTTTTT
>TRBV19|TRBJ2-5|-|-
CASSMTVQETQYF
TGTGCCAGTAGTATGACAGTACAAGAGACCCAGTACTTC
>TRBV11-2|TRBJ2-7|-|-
CASDPTQRTYEQYF
TGTGCCAGCGACCCGACTCAGCGGACCTACGAGCAGTACTTC
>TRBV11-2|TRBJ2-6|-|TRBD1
CASSLVSGTVSGANVLTF
TGTGCCAGCAGCTTAGTTTCGGGGACAGTTTCCGGGGCCAACGTCCTGACTTTC
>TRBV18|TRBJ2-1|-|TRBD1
CASSPRQGLSYNEQFF
TGTGCCAGCTCACCGCGACAGGGCCTCTCCTACAATGAGCAGTTCTTC
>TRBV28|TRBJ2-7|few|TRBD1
CASRTGNTYEQYF
TGTGCCAGCAGGACAGGGAACACCTACGAGCAGTACTTC
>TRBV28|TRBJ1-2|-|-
CASNEHTGANYGYTF
TGTGCCAGCAATGAGCATACGGGGGCTAACTATGGCTACACCTTC
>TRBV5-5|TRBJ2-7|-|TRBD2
CASSLTSGTYEQYF
TGTGCCAGCAGCTTGACTAGCGGTACCTACGAGCAGTACTTC
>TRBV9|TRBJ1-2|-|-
CASSALAGDYGYTF
TGTGCCAGCAGCGCCCTCGCAGGAGACTATGGCTACACCTTC
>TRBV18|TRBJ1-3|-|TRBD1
CASSPRGLTGGAGNTIYF
TGTGCCAGCTCACCACGGGGATTAACAGGGGGCGCCGGCAACACCATATATTTT
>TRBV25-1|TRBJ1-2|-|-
CASSEPSGARGYTF
TGTGCCAGCAGTGAGCCCAGTGGGGCGCGGGGCTACACCTTC
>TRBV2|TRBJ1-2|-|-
CASSLLARARNGYTF
TGTGCCAGCAGTCTCCTTGCCAGGGCCCGAAATGGCTACACCTTC
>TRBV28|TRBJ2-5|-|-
CASSFGGQGAETQYF
TGTGCCAGCAGTTTCGGAGGCCAGGGAGCGGAGACCCAGTACTTC
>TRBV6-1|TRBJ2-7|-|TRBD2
CASSEEAGGRNEQYF
TGTGCCAGCAGTGAAGAAGCGGGAGGGCGGAACGAGCAGTACTTC
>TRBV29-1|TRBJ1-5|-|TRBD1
CSAQGGSNQPQHF
TGCAGCGCTCAGGGGGGCAGCAATCAGCCCCAGCATTTT
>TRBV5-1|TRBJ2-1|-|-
CASSLGDPYNEQFF
TGCGCCAGCAGCTTGGGTGACCCTTACAATGAGCAGTTCTTC